A single sample gave rise to the 20 T cell receptor beta chains below, sequenced in a study of T-cell memory formation after mild COVID-19. TCRdb ran MiXCR on the 5' RACE reads and lists one entry per CDR3 protein. Found here are around 430,000 distinct CDR3 sequences, about 16% of them singletons; the top ten hold roughly 21%. The material sequenced was PBMCs or a T cell subset sorted from them (not recorded which). All receptors come from a young man who had mild COVID-19 (a few samples of this study predate the infection). Cell type and time point are not known.

This clonotype appeared a few times. The rearrangement joins TRBV4-3 to TRBJ1-5; D uncertain. The CDR3 loop spans 15 amino acids. V shed 0 bases and J shed 1 base, with 7 bases lying between them. Per the germline V gene, CDR1 is LGHNA and CDR2 is YSLEER. The CDR3 region has the DNA TGCGCCAGCAGCCAAGAATCGTCCAGCAATCAGCCCCAGCATTTT. Translation gives CASSQESSSNQPQHF.

The V call is TRBV10-3, the J call TRBJ2-7; D could derive from TRBD1 or TRBD2 (5 bases each). CDR1 is ENHRY, CDR2 SYGVKD, per germline. V lost 9 bases and J 0 bases, leaving 15 bases between the germline ends. This CDR3 has 14 residues. The CDR3 sequence: CAILRDGSSYEQYF. Here the CDR3 DNA reads TGTGCCATACTCCGGGACGGAAGCTCCTACGAGCAGTACTTC.

This clonotype has only a few counts. The chain combines TRBV7-2 with TRBJ1-5; the D is unclear. Germline V gene lookup returns CDR1 SGHTA and CDR2 FQGNSA. V shed 3 bases and J shed 7 bases, with 16 bases lying between them. CDR3 length: 15 residues. The DNA of the CDR3 is TGTGCCAGCAGCTTGGGCGGTAGGGCCCTCCAGCCCCAGCATTTT. This gives the protein CASSLGGRALQPQHF.

The V call is TRBV29-1, the J call TRBJ2-3; the D gene could be TRBD1 or TRBD2 (5 bases each). Germline CDR1 reads SQVTM; CDR2 reads ANQGSEA. The CDR3 is 12 residues long. Trimming took 4 bases from V and 14 from J, leaving 19 bases between them. The CDR3 DNA follows: TGCAGCGTTGGGGGAATAGGGACCGAACGGTATTTT. This encodes CSVGGIGTERYF.

The rearrangement joins TRBV7-9 to TRBJ2-7; D is perhaps TRBD1 (6 bases). V was cut by 6 bases and J by 8 bases, with 20 bases left in between. The CDR3 has 14 amino acids. CDR1 and CDR2 (germline): SEHNR, FQNEAQ (reference sequence). CDR3 sequence (DNA): TGTGCCAGCAGTCGGACAGACGTTCGGTGCCAGCAGTACTTC. It translates to CASSRTDVRCQQYF.

The chain employs TRBV5-1 and TRBJ2-7; possibly TRBD2 for D (6 bases). The length of the CDR3 is 15 residues. Per germline, CDR1 SGHRS and CDR2 YFSETQ. Trimming left V 4 bases short and J 6 bases short, with 20 bases between. The CDR3 here is CASSHRGECACEQYV. The CDR3 DNA reads as TGCGCCAGCAGCCACCGCGGGGAATGTGCCTGCGAGCAGTACGTC.

This clonotype was seen only a few times. This chain connects TRBV6-6 to TRBJ2-5, with D possibly being TRBD1 (6 bases). V was pared by 1 base and J by 0 bases, with 15 bases between. CDR3 size: 17 residues. Germline V CDR1 and CDR2: MNHNY, SVGAGI (reference sequence). CDR3 coding DNA: TGTGCCAGCAGTTACTTGATCGGTACAGGGTACCAAGAGACCCAGTACTTC. Residues: CASSYLIGTGYQETQYF.

The V call is TRBV24-1, the J call TRBJ2-7, with D perhaps TRBD1 (6 bases). The CDR3 sequence is 16 residues long. Looked up from germline, CDR1 is KGHDR and CDR2 is SFDVKD. V lost 7 bases and J 1 base, leaving 19 bases between the germline ends. CDR3 amino acids: CATRSPGQPPSYEQYF. CDR3 nucleotide sequence: TGTGCCACCAGAAGCCCCGGACAGCCTCCTTCCTACGAGCAGTACTTC.

This clonotype showed up just a few times. V is TRBV7-2 and J is TRBJ1-1; tentative D call: TRBD1 (5 bases). V was pared by 0 bases and J by 1 base, with 6 bases between. Germline assignment: CDR1 SGHTA and CDR2 FQGNSA. The CDR3 sequence is 14 residues long. As DNA, the CDR3 is TGTGCCAGCAGCTTAGCACAGGCGAACACTGAAGCTTTCTTT. Amino acid sequence: CASSLAQANTEAFF.

This chain joins TRBV4-3 and TRBJ2-3, with TRBD1 matching 7 bases. The junction had 5 bases not matched to a gene; V was cut back by 0 bases and J by 2 bases. Germline lookup yields CDR1 LGHNA and CDR2 YSLEER. The length of the CDR3 is 16 residues. The chain's CDR3 is CASSQDRDRDTDTQYF. CDR3 DNA: TGCGCCAGCAGCCAAGATCGCGACAGGGACACAGATACGCAGTATTTT.

This rearrangement joins TRBV18 to TRBJ1-3, with D possibly TRBD1 on 5 matching bases. V lost 0 bases and J lost 4, with 25 bases in between. CDR3 length: 20 residues. In germline, CDR1 is KGHSH, CDR2 LQKENI. The CDR3 DNA follows: TGTGCCAGCTCACCACCGAATCGATCGGGGGACCTGGAAGAAGGAAACACCATATATTTT. It translates to CASSPPNRSGDLEEGNTIYF.

The chain uses TRBV7-9 and TRBJ2-3, with TRBD1 matching 11 bases. Germline CDR1 is SEHNR and CDR2 is FQNEAQ (reference sequence). The CDR3 has 16 residues. The ends lost 4 bases at V and 14 bases at J; junction bases unmatched: 17. CDR3 residues: CASSSPGTGGLPVVYF. CDR3 nucleotide sequence: TGTGCCAGCAGCTCCCCCGGGACAGGGGGTCTCCCCGTAGTGTATTTT.

V gene TRBV7-7 combines with J gene TRBJ1-4; 9 bases agree with TRBD1. The CDR3 covers 14 residues. J lost 11 bases, V lost 1 base, and 5 bases had no gene match. Looked up from germline, CDR1 is SSHAT and CDR2 is FNYEAQ (reference sequence). CDR3 loop: CASSLETGGWKLFF. CDR3 nucleotide sequence: TGTGCCAGCAGCTTAGAAACAGGGGGCTGGAAACTGTTTTTT.

This clonotype was found a few times. The genes are TRBV6-6 and TRBJ2-3; TRBD2 matches at 10 bases. The CDR3 extends over 18 amino acids. The V gene's germline CDR1 is MNHNY and CDR2 SVGAGI (reference sequence). Trimming removed 0 bases from V and 4 bases from J; junction bases left unmatched: 10. CDR3 in amino acids: CASSYSGLAGGQPDTQYF. The CDR3 DNA is TGTGCCAGCAGTTACTCGGGTTTAGCGGGGGGACAACCAGATACGCAGTATTTT.

In its sample, this clonotype was seen a few times. The chain uses TRBV20-1 and TRBJ2-3, with D perhaps given as TRBD1 or TRBD2 (5 bases each). The CDR3 spans 13 residues. Germline V gives CDR1 DFQATT, CDR2 SNEGSKA (reference sequence). Deletions cut 5 bases from V and 2 bases from J, with 11 bases between. CDR3: CSASLGDTDTQYF. DNA of the CDR3: TGCAGTGCTTCCTTGGGGGACACAGATACGCAGTATTTT.

The V gene is TRBV21-1, the J gene TRBJ1-2. TRBV21-1 is described as a pseudogene. This CDR3 is 14 amino acids long. CDR3 DNA: TGTGCCAGCAGCAATATCACCCAAAGATATGGCTACACCTTC. It codes for CASSNITQRYGYTF.

Only a few counts were recorded for this clonotype. The CDR3 protein is CASRDPGRLTEAFF. The CDR3, as DNA: TGTGCCAGCAGGGATCCGGGCAGGCTCACTGAAGCTTTCTTT. V usage is TRBV28 and J usage is TRBJ1-1; unclear D gene. CDR1 and CDR2 (germline): MDHEN, SYDVKM. The CDR3 has 14 amino acids. Trimming pared 6 bases from V and 4 bases from J, leaving 15 bases between.

The V gene is TRBV5-1, the J gene TRBJ1-2; possible D gene TRBD1, 5 bases. This CDR3 is built from 13 residues. Germline V gene sequence: CDR1 SGHRS, CDR2 YFSETQ. V dropped 1 base and J dropped 8 bases, with 12 bases sitting between them. CDR3 coding DNA: TGCGCCAGCAGCTTGCAGGGTACTAACGGCTACACCTTC. This sequence encodes CASSLQGTNGYTF.

The chain links TRBV7-2 to TRBJ1-2; D is uncertain. CDR3 size: 13 residues. Germline values: CDR1 SGHTA, CDR2 FQGNSA. V was pared by 6 bases and J by 7 bases, with 15 bases between. CDR3 region: CASSYYSRPGYTF. CDR3 coding DNA: TGTGCCAGCAGTTATTACAGCCGCCCTGGCTACACCTTC.

The rearrangement links TRBV19 to TRBJ2-2, with 8 bases that match TRBD2. This CDR3 comprises 13 residues. Germline V gene lookup returns CDR1 LNHDA and CDR2 SQIVND (reference sequence). The CDR3 region is CASGDSNTGELFF. Written as DNA, the CDR3 is TGTGCTAGCGGGGATTCGAACACCGGGGAGCTGTTTTTT. Based on the CDR3 plus reference TRBV19 and TRBJ2-2, the full variable domain is DGGITQSPKYLFRKEGQNVTLSCEQNLNHDAMYWYRQDPGQGLRLIYYSQIVNDFQKGDIAEGYSVSREKKESFPLTVTSAQKNPTAFYLCASGDSNTGELFFGEGSRLTVL.